Each of the 21 T cell receptor beta chains below was sequenced from the same sample in a study of T cell changes during pregnancy in multiple sclerosis. The method was immunoSEQ multiplex PCR; TCRdb's version includes in-frame clones alone and lacks a portion of them. The table has 70,000 to 95,000 clones, more than 80% seen once. The sample in question was peripheral blood, obtained in the second trimester of pregnancy. The receptors originated from a female donor in good health, enrolled as a control in a pregnancy study.

The count of this clone is one. V is TRBV4-3 and J is TRBJ2-1; a weak D match, TRBD2 (6 bases). Trimming removed 3 bases at V and 0 bases at J, with 15 bases between. The CDR3 totals 17 residues. The germline V gene encodes CDR1 LGHNA and CDR2 YSLEER. The CDR3 nucleotides are TGCGCCAGCAGCCACGGGACTTTCCCTAGCTCCTACAATGAGCAGTTCTTC. Translating it yields CASSHGTFPSSYNEQFF.

V is TRBV14 and J is TRBJ2-2, with TRBD2 identical over 7 bases. CDR1 and CDR2 from the germline V gene are SGHDN and FVKESK. This CDR3 region has 17 residues. The J segment lost 4 bases and the V segment lost 4 bases, leaving 12 bases of the junction unmatched. The DNA for the CDR3 is TGTGCCAGCAGCCGACTAGTGGGGGGGACGTCCACCGGGGAGCTGTTTTTT. As protein: CASSRLVGGTSTGELFF.

The J gene is TRBJ1-5, the V gene TRBV2, with TRBD1 as a possible D gene (6 bases). CDR1 is SNHLY, CDR2 FYNNEI, per germline. The CDR3 covers 13 residues. Trimming left V 4 bases short and J 5 bases short, with 9 bases between. CDR3 protein: CASSGAGDQPQHF. CDR3 DNA: TGTGCCAGCAGTGGAGCAGGGGATCAGCCCCAGCATTTT. Full variable domain (rest looked up from reference TRBV2 and TRBJ1-5): EPEVTQTPSHQVTQMGQEVILRCVPISNHLYFYWYRQILGQKVEFLVSFYNNEISEKSEIFDDQFSVERPDGSNFTLKIRSTKLEDSAMYFCASSGAGDQPQHFGDGTRLSIL.

V and J are TRBV2 and TRBJ1-5; weak D call: TRBD1 (5 bases). The CDR3 is 15 residues long. With 1 base removed from V and 6 bases from J, the gap between germline ends came to 13 bases. Germline CDR1 SNHLY, CDR2 FYNNEI. The CDR3 bases are TGTGCCAGCAGTGAAGGGGCGGGGGAGGGTCAGCCCCAGCATTTT. Protein: CASSEGAGEGQPQHF.

V is TRBV7-2 and J is TRBJ2-2; 9 bases line up with TRBD2. CDR3 length: 14 residues. The germline V gene has CDR1 SGHTA and CDR2 FQGNSA. V gave up 6 bases and J gave up 6 bases; unmatched junction bases: 5. CDR3 in amino acids: CASRVSGGAGELFF. CDR3 DNA: TGTGCCAGCAGGGTTAGCGGGGGAGCCGGGGAGCTGTTTTTT.

The chain is built from TRBV18 and TRBJ2-5; no reliable D call. The CDR3 has 14 amino acids. In germline, CDR1 is KGHSH, CDR2 LQKENI. Trimming stripped 4 bases from V and 4 bases from J, with 13 bases between. The CDR3, as DNA: TGTGCCAGCTCACTAAGCACGGTATCAGAGACCCAGTACTTC. Protein product: CASSLSTVSETQYF. The whole variable domain, remainder taken from reference TRBV18 and TRBJ2-5, is NAGVMQNPRHLVRRRGQEARLRCSPMKGHSHVYWYRQLPEEGLKFMVYLQKENIIDESGMPKERFSAEFPKEGPSILRIQQVVRGDSAAYFCASSLSTVSETQYFGPGTRLLVL.

The V gene is TRBV9, the J gene TRBJ1-1; TRBD1 might be the D (6 bases). Per germline, CDR1 SGDLS and CDR2 YYNGEE. The CDR3 has 14 residues. Trimming shortened V by 0 bases and J by 1 base, and 7 bases separated the two germline ends. CDR3 protein: CASSVGDKNTEAFF. The CDR3 coding sequence is TGTGCCAGCAGCGTAGGGGACAAGAACACTGAAGCTTTCTTT.

The chain joins TRBV9 to TRBJ2-3; 11 bases align to TRBD2. The junction had 6 bases not matched to a gene; V was cut back by 3 bases and J by 3 bases. Germline CDR1 is SGDLS and CDR2 is YYNGEE. The CDR3 loop spans 16 amino acids. The CDR3 sequence: CASSGYSGGATDTQYF. The CDR3 bases are TGTGCCAGCAGCGGATATAGCGGGGGGGCTACAGATACGCAGTATTTT. The full variable domain, its missing parts supplied by reference TRBV9 and TRBJ2-3, is DSGVTQTPKHLITATGQRVTLRCSPRSGDLSVYWYQQSLDQGLQFLIQYYNGEERAKGNILERFSAQQFPDLHSELNLSSLELGDSALYFCASSGYSGGATDTQYFGPGTRLTVL.

The J gene is TRBJ2-2, the V gene TRBV7-8; possibly TRBD2 for D (6 bases). Germline lookup yields CDR1 SGHVS and CDR2 FQNEAQ. The CDR3 consists of 14 residues. With 2 bases removed from V and 4 bases from J, the gap between germline ends came to 8 bases. The DNA for the CDR3 is TGTGCCAGCAGCTTACTTAGCGGCACCGGGGAGCTGTTTTTT. Its protein product is CASSLLSGTGELFF.

The chain carries TRBV7-2 and TRBJ2-7; no firm D call. Germline CDR1 is SGHTA and CDR2 is FQGNSA. Trimming removed 3 bases from V and 4 bases from J, with 10 bases in between. This CDR3 contains 13 residues. CDR3 region: CASSFESKYEQYF. The DNA for the CDR3 is TGTGCCAGCAGCTTCGAGTCGAAGTACGAGCAGTACTTC.

The V call is TRBV6-1, the J call TRBJ2-1, with 10 bases lining up with TRBD1. This CDR3 contains 19 residues. Germline loops: CDR1 MNHNS, CDR2 SASEGT. Losses at the gene ends were 0 bases for V and 3 bases for J; bases not matched to a gene: 11. The CDR3 DNA sequence: TGTGCCAGCAGTGAAGCGCCGGGACAGGGGCCCATCTACTACAATGAGCAGTTCTTC. Translation gives CASSEAPGQGPIYYNEQFF.

This clone was detected only once. This CDR3 reads CATGRKAQETQYF. CDR3 coding DNA: TGTGCCACGGGGAGGAAGGCCCAAGAGACCCAGTACTTC. The chain is built from TRBV6-5 and TRBJ2-5; maybe TRBD2 (6 bases). Trimming removed 10 bases from V and 1 base from J, with 13 bases in between. The CDR3 extends over 13 amino acids. CDR1 and CDR2 (germline): MNHEY, SVGAGI.

The chain joins TRBV5-4 to TRBJ2-5, with 7 bases lining up with TRBD1. The end of the DNA is better explained by TRBJ2-7, so the J call may be wrong. The germline V gene has CDR1 SGHNT and CDR2 YYREEE (reference sequence). This CDR3 has 13 residues. The CDR3 nucleotides read TGTGCCAGCAGCTTCGACAGGGCCTACGAGCAGTACTTC. Translated: CASSFDRAYEQYF.

The chain uses TRBV7-9 and TRBJ2-2; TRBD1 matches at 8 bases. CDR3 length: 14 amino acids. Trimming removed 7 bases from V and 4 bases from J; junction bases left unmatched: 5. The V gene's germline CDR1 is SEHNR and CDR2 FQNEAQ (reference sequence). The CDR3 DNA follows: TGTGCCAGCACGCCGACAGGGGTCACCGGGGAGCTGTTTTTT. Residues: CASTPTGVTGELFF.

The chain links TRBV28 to TRBJ1-2, with no clear D. This CDR3 is 14 amino acids long. V lost 5 bases and J lost 2, with 12 bases in between. Germline values: CDR1 MDHEN, CDR2 SYDVKM. The CDR3 here is CASSPAAGNYGYTF. As DNA, the CDR3 is TGTGCCAGCAGTCCCGCGGCGGGGAACTATGGCTACACCTTC.

This chain connects TRBV19 to TRBJ2-7, with TRBD1 matching 9 bases. V shed 5 bases and J 4 bases; nucleotides not matched to a gene: 6. Germline V gene data show CDR1 as LNHDA and CDR2 as SQIVND (reference sequence). CDR3 size: 14 residues. CDR3 DNA: TGTGCCAGTAGTCTACAGGGGGCTCGATACGAGCAGTACTTC. Translating gives CASSLQGARYEQYF. The full variable domain, rest sourced from reference TRBV19 and TRBJ2-7, is DGGITQSPKYLFRKEGQNVTLSCEQNLNHDAMYWYRQDPGQGLRLIYYSQIVNDFQKGDIAEGYSVSREKKESFPLTVTSAQKNPTAFYLCASSLQGARYEQYFGPGTRLTVT.

The rearrangement uses TRBV4-1 and TRBJ2-1; TRBD2 aligns across 7 bases. This CDR3 contains 17 residues. Unmatched junction bases numbered 18, after V lost 4 bases and J lost 9 bases. Germline V gene data show CDR1 as MGHRA and CDR2 as YSYEKL. This chain's CDR3 is CASSRRGEGLPSGEQFF. The CDR3 bases are TGCGCCAGCAGCCGCCGGGGGGAGGGACTCCCCTCGGGTGAGCAGTTCTTC.

The V and J genes are TRBV6-6 and TRBJ2-2; D possibly corresponds to TRBD1 (6 bases). The germline V and J ends were trimmed by 7 bases and 0 bases, with 15 bases remaining between them. Per germline, CDR1 MNHNY and CDR2 SVGAGI (reference sequence). This CDR3 spans 16 amino acids. This CDR3 is CASTGRGASNTGELFF. The CDR3 coding sequence is TGTGCCAGCACGGGCAGGGGCGCCTCGAACACCGGGGAGCTGTTTTTT.

The CDR3 DNA reads as TGTGCCAGCAGAACTCTAGCGTACACCAGTGAGACCCAGTACTTC. Translated: CASRTLAYTSETQYF. The chain uses TRBV2 and TRBJ2-5; D is perhaps TRBD2 (6 bases). Germline V gene lookup returns CDR1 SNHLY and CDR2 FYNNEI. This CDR3 region has 15 residues. Trimming removed 6 bases from V and 5 bases from J, with 19 bases in between.

The rearrangement uses TRBV6-5 and TRBJ2-3; D possibly corresponds to TRBD2 (6 bases). In germline, CDR1 is MNHEY, CDR2 SVGAGI. This CDR3 is 16 amino acids long. V was clipped by 0 bases and J by 6 bases, with 16 bases between them. The CDR3 region has the DNA TGTGCCAGCAGTTACTCGGGCGCTAGCGTGGGGGATACGCAGTATTTT. As protein: CASSYSGASVGDTQYF.

The chain combines TRBV4-1 with TRBJ1-4; weak D call: TRBD1 (6 bases). CDR3 length: 16 amino acids. Germline CDR1 is MGHRA and CDR2 is YSYEKL. V lost 4 bases and J 5 bases, leaving 17 bases between the germline ends. This CDR3 is CASSRGTTGENEKLFF. CDR3 sequence (DNA): TGCGCCAGCAGCCGAGGAACGACAGGAGAGAATGAAAAACTGTTTTTT.